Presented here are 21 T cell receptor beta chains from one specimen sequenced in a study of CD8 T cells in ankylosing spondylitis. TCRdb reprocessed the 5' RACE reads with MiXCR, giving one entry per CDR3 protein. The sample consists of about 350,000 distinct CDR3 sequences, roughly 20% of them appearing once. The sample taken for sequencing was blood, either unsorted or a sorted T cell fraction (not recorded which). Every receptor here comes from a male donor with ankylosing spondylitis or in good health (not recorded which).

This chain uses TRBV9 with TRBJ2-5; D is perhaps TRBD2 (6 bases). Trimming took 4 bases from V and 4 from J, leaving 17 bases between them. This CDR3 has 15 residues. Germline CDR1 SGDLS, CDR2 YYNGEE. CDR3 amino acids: CASSTVGGLGETQYF. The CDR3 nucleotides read TGTGCCAGCAGCACCGTGGGAGGACTCGGAGAGACCCAGTACTTC.

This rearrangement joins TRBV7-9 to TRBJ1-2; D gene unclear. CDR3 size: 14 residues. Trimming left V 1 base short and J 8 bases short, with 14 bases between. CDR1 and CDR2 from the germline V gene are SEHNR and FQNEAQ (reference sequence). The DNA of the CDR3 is TGTGCCAGCAGCTTAGTTCCAGGAACTGGCGGCTACACCTTC. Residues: CASSLVPGTGGYTF.

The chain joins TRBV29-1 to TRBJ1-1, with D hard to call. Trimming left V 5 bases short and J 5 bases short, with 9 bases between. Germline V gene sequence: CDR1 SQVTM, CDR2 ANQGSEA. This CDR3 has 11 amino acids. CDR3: CSVREGTEAFF. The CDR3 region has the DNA TGCAGCGTTAGGGAAGGTACTGAAGCTTTCTTT.

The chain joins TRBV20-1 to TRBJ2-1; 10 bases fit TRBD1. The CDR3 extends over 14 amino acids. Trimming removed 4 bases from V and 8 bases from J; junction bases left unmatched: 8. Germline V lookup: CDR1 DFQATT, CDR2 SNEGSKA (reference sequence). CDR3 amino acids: CSATGTGVRDEQFF. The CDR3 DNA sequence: TGCAGTGCTACCGGGACAGGGGTACGGGATGAGCAGTTCTTC.

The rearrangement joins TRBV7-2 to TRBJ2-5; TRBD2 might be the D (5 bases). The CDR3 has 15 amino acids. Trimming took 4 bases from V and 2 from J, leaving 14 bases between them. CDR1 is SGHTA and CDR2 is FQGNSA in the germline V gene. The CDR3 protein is CASSSRDLGQETQYF. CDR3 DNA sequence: TGTGCCAGCAGCTCGAGGGATTTGGGGCAAGAGACCCAGTACTTC.

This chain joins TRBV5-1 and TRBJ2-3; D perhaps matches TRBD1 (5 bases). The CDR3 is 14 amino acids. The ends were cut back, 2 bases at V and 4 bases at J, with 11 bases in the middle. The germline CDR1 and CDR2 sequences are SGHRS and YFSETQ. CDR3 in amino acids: CASSLDRSPDTQYF. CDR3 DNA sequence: TGCGCCAGCAGCTTAGACAGATCTCCAGATACGCAGTATTTT.

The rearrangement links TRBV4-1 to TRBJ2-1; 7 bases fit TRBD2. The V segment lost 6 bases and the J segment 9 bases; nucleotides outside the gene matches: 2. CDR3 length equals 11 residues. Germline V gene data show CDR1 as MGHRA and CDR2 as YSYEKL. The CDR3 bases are TGCGCCAGCAGGGGGGGGAGTGAGCAGTTCTTC. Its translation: CASRGGSEQFF.

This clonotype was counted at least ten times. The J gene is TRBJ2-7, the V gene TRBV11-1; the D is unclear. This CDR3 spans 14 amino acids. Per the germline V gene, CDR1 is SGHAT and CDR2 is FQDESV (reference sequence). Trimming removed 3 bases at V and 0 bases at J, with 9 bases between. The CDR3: CASSLAEDSYEQYF. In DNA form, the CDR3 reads TGTGCCAGCAGCTTGGCAGAGGACTCCTACGAGCAGTACTTC.

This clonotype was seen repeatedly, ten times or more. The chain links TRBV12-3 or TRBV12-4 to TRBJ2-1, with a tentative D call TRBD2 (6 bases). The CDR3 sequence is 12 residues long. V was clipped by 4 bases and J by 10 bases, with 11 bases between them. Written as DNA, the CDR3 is TGTGCCAGCAGTTCCGGGGGAGGAGAGCAGTTCTTC. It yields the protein CASSSGGGEQFF.

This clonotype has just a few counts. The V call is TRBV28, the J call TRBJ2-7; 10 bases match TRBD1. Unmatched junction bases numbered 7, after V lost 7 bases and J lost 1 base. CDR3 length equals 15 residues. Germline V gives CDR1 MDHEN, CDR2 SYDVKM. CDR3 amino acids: CASIDPGQGSYEQYF. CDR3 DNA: TGTGCCAGCATTGACCCGGGACAGGGGTCCTACGAGCAGTACTTC.

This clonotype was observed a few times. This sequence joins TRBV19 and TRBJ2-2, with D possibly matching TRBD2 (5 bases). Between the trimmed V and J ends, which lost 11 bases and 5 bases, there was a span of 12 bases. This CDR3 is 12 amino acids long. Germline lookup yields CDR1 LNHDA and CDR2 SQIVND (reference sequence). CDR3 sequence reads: CALEGPTGELFF. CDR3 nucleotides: TGTGCCCTAGAGGGTCCGACCGGGGAGCTGTTTTTT.

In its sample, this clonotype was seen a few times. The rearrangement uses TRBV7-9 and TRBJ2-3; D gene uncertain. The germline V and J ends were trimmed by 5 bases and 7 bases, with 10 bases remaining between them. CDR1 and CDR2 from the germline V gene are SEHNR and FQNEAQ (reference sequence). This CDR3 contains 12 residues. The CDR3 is CASSPLSYTQYF. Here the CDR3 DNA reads TGTGCCAGCAGCCCGTTGAGTTATACGCAGTATTTT.

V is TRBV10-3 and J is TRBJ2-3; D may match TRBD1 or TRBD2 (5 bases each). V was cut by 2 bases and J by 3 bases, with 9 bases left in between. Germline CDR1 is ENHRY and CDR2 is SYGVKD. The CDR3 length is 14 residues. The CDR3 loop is CAISESGGTDTQYF. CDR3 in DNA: TGTGCCATCAGTGAGAGTGGGGGAACAGATACGCAGTATTTT.

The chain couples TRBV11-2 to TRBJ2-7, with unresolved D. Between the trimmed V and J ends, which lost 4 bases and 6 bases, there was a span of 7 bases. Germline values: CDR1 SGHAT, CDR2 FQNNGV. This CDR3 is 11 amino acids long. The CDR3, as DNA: TGTGCCAGCAGCTCCCACTCCGAGCAGTACTTC. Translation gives CASSSHSEQYF.

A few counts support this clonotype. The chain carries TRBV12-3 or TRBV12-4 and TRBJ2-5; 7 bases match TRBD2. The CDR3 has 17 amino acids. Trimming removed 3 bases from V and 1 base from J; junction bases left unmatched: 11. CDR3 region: CASSFHPRDYPQETQYF. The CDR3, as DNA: TGTGCCAGCAGTTTCCATCCCAGGGACTACCCCCAAGAGACCCAGTACTTC.

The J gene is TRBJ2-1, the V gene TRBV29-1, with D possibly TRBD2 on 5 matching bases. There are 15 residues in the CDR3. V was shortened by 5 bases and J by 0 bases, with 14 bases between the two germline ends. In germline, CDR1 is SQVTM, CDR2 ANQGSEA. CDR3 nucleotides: TGCAGCGTTTATGGAACTGACTACTCCTACAATGAGCAGTTCTTC. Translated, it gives CSVYGTDYSYNEQFF.

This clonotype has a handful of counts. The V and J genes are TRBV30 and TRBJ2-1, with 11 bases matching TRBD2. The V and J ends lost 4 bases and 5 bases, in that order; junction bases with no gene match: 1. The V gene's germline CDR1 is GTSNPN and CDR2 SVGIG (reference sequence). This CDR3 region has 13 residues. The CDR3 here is CAWTSGGHNEQFF. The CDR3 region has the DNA TGTGCCTGGACTAGCGGGGGGCACAATGAGCAGTTCTTC.

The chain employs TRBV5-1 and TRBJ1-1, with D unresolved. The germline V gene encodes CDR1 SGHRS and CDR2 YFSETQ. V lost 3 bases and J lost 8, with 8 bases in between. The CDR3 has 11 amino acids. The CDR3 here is CASSYGLEAFF. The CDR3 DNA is TGCGCCAGCAGCTACGGTTTGGAAGCTTTCTTT. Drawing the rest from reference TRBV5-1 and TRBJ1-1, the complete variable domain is KAGVTQTPRYLIKTRGQQVTLSCSPISGHRSVSWYQQTPGQGLQFLFEYFSETQRNKGNFPGRFSGRQFSNSRSEMNVSTLELGDSALYLCASSYGLEAFFGQGTRLTVV.

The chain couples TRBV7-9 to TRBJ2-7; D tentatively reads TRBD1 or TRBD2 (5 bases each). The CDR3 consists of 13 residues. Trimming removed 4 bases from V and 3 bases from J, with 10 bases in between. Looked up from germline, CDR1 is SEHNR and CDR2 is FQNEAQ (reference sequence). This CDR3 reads CASSWDGNYEQYF. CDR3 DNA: TGTGCCAGCAGCTGGGACGGTAACTACGAGCAGTACTTC.

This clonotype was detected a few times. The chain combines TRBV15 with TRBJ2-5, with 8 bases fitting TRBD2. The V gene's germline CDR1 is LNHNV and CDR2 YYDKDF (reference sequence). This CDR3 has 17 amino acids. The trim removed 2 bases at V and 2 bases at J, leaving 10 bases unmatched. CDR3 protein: CATSRPSRVAGQETQYF. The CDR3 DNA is TGTGCCACCAGCAGACCCTCCCGGGTAGCGGGGCAAGAGACCCAGTACTTC.

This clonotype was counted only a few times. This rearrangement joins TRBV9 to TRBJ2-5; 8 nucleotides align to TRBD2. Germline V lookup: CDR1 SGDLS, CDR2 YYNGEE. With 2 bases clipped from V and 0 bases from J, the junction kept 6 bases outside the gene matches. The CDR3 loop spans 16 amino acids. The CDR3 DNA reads TGTGCCAGCAGCGTCCAAGCGGGGGCGTACCAAGAGACCCAGTACTTC. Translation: CASSVQAGAYQETQYF.